The 18 T cell receptor beta chains below come from one sample, sequenced in a study of regulatory T cells in long-lasting Graves disease. Time point noted: newly diagnosed GD, antithyroid drugs for less than 3 months. The authors made the TCR library using RNA they extracted from PBMCs. Through Arm-PCR of CDR3 regions and iRepertoire HTBI primers, TCR beta libraries were built. MiXCR, applied by TCRdb to the multiplex PCR reads, yields one record per CDR3 protein. Of 560,000 or so distinct CDR3 sequences in the sample, more than 15% were seen once. The same data also contributed to another study, on T cells in Graves' hyperthyroidism and ophthalmopathy.

The sample here was peripheral blood mononuclear cells (PBMCs), taken at new diagnosis, from a patient treated with antithyroid drugs. These receptor sequences come from a man between 18 and 29 years old with Graves disease.

This clonotype came up many times. The rearrangement joins TRBV7-9 to TRBJ1-1; possibly TRBD1 for D (6 bases). Germline lookup yields CDR1 SEHNR and CDR2 FQNEAQ (reference sequence). CDR3 size: 14 residues. V lost 5 bases, J lost 1 base, and 11 bases lay in between. The CDR3 DNA reads as TGTGCCAGCAGCGCACAGGGACAGAACACTGAAGCTTTCTTT. This encodes CASSAQGQNTEAFF.

This clonotype turned up a few times. V and J are TRBV6-5 and TRBJ1-4; D not certain. V was pared by 0 bases and J by 8 bases, with 16 bases between. The length of the CDR3 is 16 residues. The germline V gene has CDR1 MNHEY and CDR2 SVGAGI. CDR3 residues: CASSYSKREGREKLFF. The DNA of the CDR3 is TGTGCCAGCAGTTACTCGAAGAGGGAAGGGAGGGAAAAACTGTTTTTT.

This clonotype was observed many times. The rearrangement uses TRBV18 and TRBJ1-5; 10 bases are a match to TRBD1. The CDR3 extends over 15 amino acids. Per the germline V gene, CDR1 is KGHSH and CDR2 is LQKENI. The ends lost 8 bases at V and 4 bases at J; junction bases unmatched: 8. Written as DNA, the CDR3 is TGTGCCAGCAGCCCCCCGGGACAGGGGAATCAGCCCCAGCATTTT. Translated, it gives CASSPPGQGNQPQHF.

This clonotype came up many times. The J gene is TRBJ2-3, the V gene TRBV12-3 or TRBV12-4, with TRBD1 as a possible D gene (6 bases). V dropped 2 bases and J dropped 4 bases, with 10 bases sitting between them. CDR3 length: 14 amino acids. This CDR3 reads CASSLLGQADTQYF. The DNA of the CDR3 is TGTGCCAGCAGTTTACTGGGACAAGCAGATACGCAGTATTTT.

A few counts support this clonotype. The chain uses TRBV7-3 and TRBJ1-1; 7 bases match TRBD1. This CDR3 has 13 amino acids. Germline V gene sequence: CDR1 SGHTA, CDR2 FQGTGA. V was pared by 6 bases and J by 8 bases, with 9 bases of the junction left unmatched. CDR3 nucleotide sequence: TGTGCCAGCAGTTCGACAGGGAAGGGGGAAGCTTTCTTT. Its translation is CASSSTGKGEAFF. The full variable domain, in which reference TRBV7-3 and TRBJ1-1 provide the parts outside the CDR3, is GAGVSQTPSNKVTEKGKYVELRCDPISGHTALYWYRQSLGQGPEFLIYFQGTGAADDSGLPNDRFFAVRPEGSVSTLKIQRTERGDSAVYLCASSSTGKGEAFFGQGTRLTVV.

This clonotype was seen many times. The CDR3 DNA is TGCGCCAGCAGCTATGCAGGGGCGACAGATACGCAGTATTTT. Translation gives CASSYAGATDTQYF. V usage is TRBV5-1 and J usage is TRBJ2-3, with D possibly matching TRBD1 (6 bases). The ends were cut back, 3 bases at V and 3 bases at J, with 11 bases in the middle. The CDR3 contains 14 residues. The germline gives CDR1 SGHRS, CDR2 YFSETQ.

This clonotype was detected a few times. The chain uses TRBV9 and TRBJ1-1; a weak D match, TRBD1 (5 bases). From germline, CDR1 is SGDLS and CDR2 YYNGEE. The CDR3 length is 14 residues. V was pared by 0 bases and J by 1 base, with 7 bases between. The CDR3 sequence is CASSVDQGNTEAFF. The CDR3 region has the DNA TGTGCCAGCAGCGTAGATCAGGGGAACACTGAAGCTTTCTTT.

This clonotype was detected a few times. The V gene is TRBV5-1, the J gene TRBJ1-1, with TRBD1 identical over 9 bases. There are 15 residues in the CDR3. CDR1 SGHRS and CDR2 YFSETQ come from the germline V gene. Trimming removed 4 bases from V and 5 bases from J; junction bases left unmatched: 9. CDR3 nucleotide sequence: TGCGCCAGCAGCCAGACAGGGGGTGGCTTTACTGAAGCTTTCTTT. It yields the protein CASSQTGGGFTEAFF.

This clonotype was seen repeatedly, ten times or more. The chain links TRBV9 to TRBJ2-2, with TRBD1 identical over 7 bases. The CDR3 contains 14 residues. CDR1 and CDR2 from the germline V gene are SGDLS and YYNGEE. J was trimmed by 3 bases and V by 4 bases; bases with no gene match: 3. The CDR3 sequence is CASSTTGYTGELFF. CDR3 DNA: TGTGCCAGCAGCACGACAGGGTACACCGGGGAGCTGTTTTTT.

This clonotype was detected ten times or more. This chain uses TRBV7-2 with TRBJ1-5, with TRBD1 identical over 11 bases. Germline lookup yields CDR1 SGHTA and CDR2 FQGNSA. This CDR3 comprises 14 residues. V lost 7 bases and J lost 6; bases outside the gene matches: 5. The DNA for the CDR3 is TGTGCCAGCACCCGGACAGGGGGCGGTCAGCCCCAGCATTTT. Protein sequence: CASTRTGGGQPQHF. Combining the CDR3 with reference TRBV7-2 and TRBJ1-5 gives the whole variable domain GAGVSQSPSNKVTEKGKDVELRCDPISGHTALYWYRQSLGQGLEFLIYFQGNSAPDKSGLPSDRFSAERTGGSVSTLTIQRTQQEDSAVYLCASTRTGGGQPQHFGDGTRLSIL.

This clonotype was observed at least ten times. The V gene is TRBV12-5, the J gene TRBJ2-2; TRBD1 matches at 8 bases. This CDR3 has 15 amino acids. The V and J ends lost 0 bases and 7 bases, in that order; junction bases with no gene match: 4. Germline lookup yields CDR1 LGHNT and CDR2 FRNRAP. Here the CDR3 DNA reads TGTGCTAGTGGTTTGGTACAGGGGGGCCACGGGGAGCTGTTTTTT. This encodes CASGLVQGGHGELFF.

This clonotype showed up just a few times. V is TRBV2 and J is TRBJ1-4, with 12 bases identical to TRBD1. Germline CDR1 is SNHLY and CDR2 is FYNNEI. CDR3 length: 14 amino acids. J lost 7 bases, V lost 7 bases, and 4 bases had no gene match. CDR3 in DNA: TGTGCCAGCACCCGGGACAGGGGGCTTGAAAAACTGTTTTTT. Amino acids: CASTRDRGLEKLFF.

The V and J genes are TRBV15 and TRBJ1-1; tentatively, D is TRBD1 (5 bases). V lost 5 bases and J 0 bases, leaving 13 bases between the germline ends. CDR3 size: 15 residues. Germline V gene lookup returns CDR1 LNHNV and CDR2 YYDKDF (reference sequence). The CDR3 DNA is TGTGCCACCAGCGGTTTACAGGACTTGAACACTGAAGCTTTCTTT. Amino acids: CATSGLQDLNTEAFF. Using reference TRBV15 and TRBJ1-1 for the parts outside the CDR3, the full variable domain is DAMVIQNPRYQVTQFGKPVTLSCSQTLNHNVMYWYQQKSSQAPKLLFHYYDKDFNNEADTPDNFQSRRPNTSFCFLDIRSPGLGDTAMYLCATSGLQDLNTEAFFGQGTRLTVV.

This clonotype was counted at least ten times. The chain is built from TRBV9 and TRBJ1-5; D may be TRBD1 (6 bases). Germline V gives CDR1 SGDLS, CDR2 YYNGEE. The CDR3 runs to 15 residues. V was pared by 4 bases and J by 1 base, with 12 bases between. CDR3 sequence (DNA): TGTGCCAGCAGCTCGACGGGGGGCAGCAATCAGCCCCAGCATTTT. Its translation: CASSSTGGSNQPQHF.

This clonotype showed up many times. J is TRBJ2-3 and V is TRBV10-3; 9 bases match TRBD2. This CDR3 contains 17 residues. Germline trimming cut 0 bases from V and 2 bases from J; bases unmatched to any gene: 6. Germline CDR1 ENHRY, CDR2 SYGVKD. The CDR3 sequence: CAISESRAGGITDTQYF. The DNA for the CDR3 is TGTGCCATCAGTGAGTCGAGGGCGGGAGGGATCACAGATACGCAGTATTTT.

This sequence joins TRBV7-8 and TRBJ1-2, with D uncertain. V gave up 2 bases and J gave up 4 bases, with 14 bases separating them. Looked up from germline, CDR1 is SGHVS and CDR2 is FQNEAQ. The CDR3 extends over 15 amino acids. The CDR3 sequence: CASSLRLQSFYGYTF. CDR3 DNA sequence: TGTGCCAGCAGCTTACGGCTCCAGAGCTTCTATGGCTACACCTTC.

For this clonotype: Only one base separates this from a far larger clonotype, so it likely reflects a read error. The chain couples TRBV6-4 to TRBJ2-7; 8 bases fit TRBD1. The CDR3 covers 14 residues. Germline V gene data show CDR1 as MRHNA and CDR2 as SNTAGT. Trimming took 3 bases from V and 3 from J; bases not matched to a gene: 4. This chain's CDR3 is CASSESGQGYEQYF. The CDR3 DNA follows: TGTGCCAGCAGTGAGTCCGGACAGGGCTACGAGCAGTACTTC.

This clonotype was seen only a few times. This rearrangement joins TRBV7-9 to TRBJ2-7; D is tentatively TRBD1 or TRBD2 (7 bases each). CDR1 is SEHNR, CDR2 FQNEAQ, per germline (reference sequence). Trimming took off 5 bases at V and 4 bases at J, with 21 bases between the two ends. The CDR3 totals 16 residues. The CDR3 region has the DNA TGTGCCAGCAGCCCCAGGGGGGGACGGTGGATGTACGAGCAGTACTTC. Translating gives CASSPRGGRWMYEQYF.